This T cell receptor beta chain was identified in a study of post-analysis software for immune sequencing data. The overall study: Clinical courses comprised relapsing-remitting, secondary progressive and progressive-relapsing multiple sclerosis.

CDR1 and CDR2 from the germline V gene are SGHDT and YYEEEE. Trimming removed 4 bases from V and 1 base from J, with 8 bases in between. The CDR3 totals 13 residues. General study findings and limits: Included in a set of several TRBV segments more frequent in patients than controls were TRBV5-6, TRBV5-1 and TRBV20-1.

Carried by the TCR beta cDNA libraries were unique molecular identifiers. The yield from roughly 1 to 10 million T cells was 500,000 or so cDNA molecules in total. TCRdb fed the PCR reads into MiXCR, producing one record per CDR3 protein. The table has under 900,000 distinct CDR3 sequences, around 50% seen once; the top ten hold under 6%. To note about this clonotype: As yet, its antigen is unknown.

The chain joins TRBV5-6 to TRBJ1-1; no firm D call. The receptor was isolated from a girl aged 5 to 17 with multiple sclerosis. Sequencing was carried out using blood. CDR3 protein: CASSTRPNTEAFF. In DNA form, the CDR3 reads TGTGCCAGCAGCACCCGGCCGAACACTGAAGCTTTCTTT.